These 2 T cell receptor beta chains were sequenced from one sample in a study of prognosis after radiotherapy for stage I lung cancer listed by TCRdb under 2021. Sequencing took place on an Illumina HiSeq 3000. Two rounds of multiplex PCR were performed to amplify the TCR beta CDR3 region from genomic DNA. The first PCR round used primers specific to each TRBV and TRBJ gene, with sequences filed in Chinese patent CN105087789A. TCRdb reanalyzed the raw reads on its own, using fastp at Q25 for trimming and MiXCR for clone calling, and kept in-frame beta chains. Duplicate CDR3 protein sequences are folded into a single record with the most common DNA and genes. The sample table contains about 19,000 distinct CDR3 sequences; only one count was recorded for 55% of them. The leading ten clones occupy roughly a quarter of the sample. The material was PBMCs, obtained before or after stereotactic body radiation therapy (not recorded which). The receptors derive from a donor over 45 with non-small cell lung cancer.

This clonotype appeared once. The chain recombines TRBV20-1 with TRBJ1-2; possibly TRBD1 for D (6 bases). V was pared by 4 bases and J by 6 bases, with 15 bases between. Germline CDR1 reads DFQATT; CDR2 reads SNEGSKA (reference sequence). This CDR3 has 13 residues. The CDR3 loop is CSAKGRTVDGYTF. CDR3 coding DNA: TGCAGTGCTAAAGGTCGGACAGTCGATGGCTACACCTTC.

At least ten counts were recorded for this clonotype. V usage is TRBV19 and J usage is TRBJ1-1; the match to TRBD1 covers 10 bases. The CDR3 is 14 residues long. Germline CDR1 reads LNHDA; CDR2 reads SQIVND (reference sequence). Germline trimming cut 6 bases from V and 6 bases from J; bases unmatched to any gene: 7. The CDR3: CASRVDRGLSEAFF. The CDR3 region has the DNA TGTGCCAGTAGAGTTGACAGGGGGCTATCTGAAGCTTTCTTT.